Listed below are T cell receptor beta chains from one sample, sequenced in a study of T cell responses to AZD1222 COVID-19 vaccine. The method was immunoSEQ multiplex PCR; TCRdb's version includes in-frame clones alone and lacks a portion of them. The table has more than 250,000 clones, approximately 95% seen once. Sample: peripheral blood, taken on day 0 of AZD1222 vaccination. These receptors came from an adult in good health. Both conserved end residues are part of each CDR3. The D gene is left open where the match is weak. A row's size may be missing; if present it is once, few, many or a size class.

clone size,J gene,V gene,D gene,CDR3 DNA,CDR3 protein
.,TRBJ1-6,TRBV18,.,TGTGCCAGCTCACCACAGGGTAGGAATTCACCCCTCCACTTT,CASSPQGRNSPLHF
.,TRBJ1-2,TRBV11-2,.,TGTGCCAGCAGCTTAGATAGTGTCCGAAACTATGGCTACACCTTC,CASSLDSVRNYGYTF
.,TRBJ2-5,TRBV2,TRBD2,TGTGCCAGCAGGTCTAGCGGGGGGGCGTTGGAGACCCAGTACTTC,CASRSSGGALETQYF
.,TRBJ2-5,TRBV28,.,TGTGCCAGCAGTTTTGGGGATCGTTGGGAGACCCAGTACTTC,CASSFGDRWETQYF
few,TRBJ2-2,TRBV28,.,TGTGCCAGCAGATCCTGGCCAAGAAACACCGGGGAGCTGTTTTTT,CASRSWPRNTGELFF
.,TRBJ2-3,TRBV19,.,TGTGCCAGTAGTATAGTCCCCGGGGGTTACACAGATACGCAGTATTTT,CASSIVPGGYTDTQYF
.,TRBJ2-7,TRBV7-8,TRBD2,TGTGCCAGCAGGTTGACCGGCGGGGCGGGGGCCTACGAGCAGTACTTC,CASRLTGGAGAYEQYF
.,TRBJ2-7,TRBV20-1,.,TGCAGTGCTCAACAGGGTTACGAGCAGTACTTC,CSAQQGYEQYF
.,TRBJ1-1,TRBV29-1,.,TGCAGCGTTGAAGGCGGGGGCCCTGAAGCTTTCTTT,CSVEGGGPEAFF
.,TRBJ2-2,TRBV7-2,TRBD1,TGTGCCACGACAGGGGGGTCCGGGGAGCTGTTTTTT,CATTGGSGELFF
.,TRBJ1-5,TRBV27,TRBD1,TGTGCCAGCAGCGACAGGGGCGTCCATCAGCCCCAGCATTTT,CASSDRGVHQPQHF
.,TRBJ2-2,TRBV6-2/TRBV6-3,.,TGTGCCAGCAGTCAAATCGTCACCGGGGAGCTGTTTTTT,CASSQIVTGELFF
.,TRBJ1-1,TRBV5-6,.,TGTGCCAGCAGCTACACGAGGTACACTGAAGCTTTCTTT,CASSYTRYTEAFF
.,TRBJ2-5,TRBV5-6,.,TGTGCCAGCAGCTCCGGGAGGACAGGACAAGAGACCCAGTACTTC,CASSSGRTGQETQYF
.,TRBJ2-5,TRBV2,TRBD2,TGTGCCAGTCGGGAGGGGACTAGCGGGGGGAGGCGAGAGACCCAGTACTTC,CASREGTSGGRRETQYF
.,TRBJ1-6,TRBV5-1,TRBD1,TGCGCCAGCAGCTACTCTCAGGGGGCGCGGAATTCACCCCTCCACTTT,CASSYSQGARNSPLHF